These T cell receptor beta chains were read from a single sample in a study of blood T cell repertoires in COVID-19. Using immunoSEQ multiplex PCR, the repertoire was profiled, and TCRdb retains in-frame clones only, with some absent. The table has more than 200,000 clones, 80% to 90% seen once. Sequencing was performed on PBMCs or T cells enriched from blood (not recorded which). The source is a woman aged 30 to 39 who had recovered from COVID-19. CDR3s include the opening cysteine and the closing phenylalanine or tryptophan. Fields, in order: J gene, D gene, V gene, clone size, CDR3 protein, CDR3 DNA. D genes are given only for firm matches. Clone size is shown for a subset of rows, as once, few, many or a class of expanded clone.

TRBJ2-7	TRBD2	TRBV7-2	once	CASSLEASGIYEQYF	TGTGCCAGCAGCTTAGAGGCTAGCGGGATTTACGAGCAGTACTTC
TRBJ1-2	.	TRBV27	once	CASSPAGGRGGPNTF	TGTGCCAGCAGCCCCGCGGGGGGGAGAGGGGGGCCCAACACCTTC
TRBJ1-4	TRBD1	TRBV7-2	.	CASSTDRGEKLFF	TGTGCCAGCAGCACGGACAGGGGGGAAAAACTGTTTTTT
TRBJ1-1	.	TRBV30	.	CAWKSTGTEAFF	TGTGCCTGGAAATCTACCGGCACTGAAGCTTTCTTT
TRBJ2-6	TRBD2	TRBV7-9	.	CASSLTLAGFSGANVLTF	TGTGCCAGCAGCTTAACACTAGCGGGATTCTCTGGGGCCAACGTCCTGACTTTC
TRBJ2-7	.	TRBV11-2	.	CASSLDREYEQYF	TGTGCCAGCAGCTTAGACCGGGAATACGAGCAGTACTTC
TRBJ1-1	TRBD1	TRBV3-1/TRBV3-2	.	CASSQSPGQGAEAFF	TGTGCCAGCAGCCAGTCCCCGGGACAGGGGGCTGAAGCTTTCTTT
TRBJ2-7	TRBD2	TRBV10-3	few	CAIRAGTSGDEQYF	TGTGCCATCAGAGCCGGGACTAGCGGGGACGAGCAGTACTTC
TRBJ2-4	.	TRBV5-8	.	CAISRGSAKNIQYF	TGTGCCATAAGCAGGGGTTCGGCCAAAAACATTCAGTACTTC
TRBJ2-1	TRBD1	TRBV7-8	.	CASSQDRGNEQFF	TGTGCCAGCAGCCAAGACAGGGGCAATGAGCAGTTCTTC
TRBJ1-2	.	TRBV12-3/TRBV12-4	.	CASSRELYGYTF	TGTGCCAGCAGCCGAGAACTCTATGGCTACACCTTC
TRBJ2-6	TRBD1	TRBV27	.	CASSFGQGPTRGANVLTF	TGTGCCAGCAGCTTTGGACAGGGACCCACCCGGGGGGCCAACGTCCTGACTTTC
TRBJ1-1	.	TRBV28	.	CASWGGGEVEAFF	TGTGCCAGTTGGGGAGGGGGTGAGGTAGAAGCTTTCTTT
TRBJ2-6	.	TRBV24-1	.	CATSERVSGANVLTF	TGTGCCACCAGTGAGAGGGTATCTGGGGCCAACGTCCTGACTTTC
TRBJ2-5	.	TRBV29-1	.	CSVEIGGARGETQYF	TGCAGCGTTGAAATCGGAGGGGCTCGGGGGGAGACCCAGTACTTC
TRBJ2-3	.	TRBV5-1	.	CASSLQTGTDTQYF	TGCGCCAGCAGCTTGCAGACAGGCACAGATACGCAGTATTTT
TRBJ2-7	.	TRBV30	.	CAWSYRYSEQYF	TGTGCCTGGAGTTACAGGTACTCCGAGCAGTACTTC
TRBJ2-2	.	TRBV7-8	few	CASSLVTLANTGELFF	TGTGCCAGCAGCTTAGTTACACTAGCGAACACCGGGGAGCTGTTTTTT
TRBJ2-1	.	TRBV7-7	.	CASSPNPNEQFF	TGTGCTAGCAGCCCTAATCCGAATGAGCAGTTCTTC
TRBJ1-5	.	TRBV6-1	.	CASSEGINQPQHF	TGTGCCAGCAGTGAAGGTATCAATCAGCCCCAGCATTTT
TRBJ2-1	.	TRBV19	.	CASSRGYNEQFF	TGTGCCAGTAGCCGCGGATACAATGAGCAGTTCTTC
TRBJ2-3	TRBD2	TRBV9	.	CASSPGTKPSLGTQYF	TGTGCCAGCAGCCCAGGGACTAAACCCTCTTTGGGTACGCAGTATTTT
TRBJ1-1	.	TRBV5-4	.	CASSLLRGRGVDTEAFF	TGTGCCAGCAGCTTGCTCCGGGGCAGGGGAGTTGACACTGAAGCTTTCTTT
TRBJ1-5	.	TRBV7-9	few	CASSLWTEGQHF	TGTGCCAGCAGCTTATGGACAGAAGGACAGCATTTT
TRBJ1-1	.	TRBV13	.	CASSSTPYGTEAFF	TGTGCCAGCAGCTCGACTCCGTATGGCACTGAAGCTTTCTTT
TRBJ2-5	TRBD2	TRBV6-1	.	CATKRGVQETQYF	TGTGCCACTAAACGGGGGGTCCAAGAGACCCAGTACTTC
TRBJ2-7	TRBD1	TRBV28	.	CASRKRTYRGDTYEQYF	TGTGCCAGCAGAAAAAGAACCTACAGGGGAGATACCTACGAGCAGTACTTC
TRBJ2-1	.	TRBV7-3	.	CASSFRHGHEQFF	TGTGCCAGCAGCTTTAGACACGGTCATGAGCAGTTCTTC
TRBJ1-2	.	TRBV28	.	CVSAPSRPAYGYTF	TGTGTCTCAGCGCCTTCTCGACCTGCGTATGGCTACACCTTC
TRBJ2-7	.	TRBV7-2	.	CASSFMPGTYEQYF	TGTGCCAGCAGCTTTATGCCAGGAACCTACGAGCAGTACTTC
TRBJ1-3	TRBD1	TRBV6-5	.	CAVLQGGGNTIYF	TGTGCCGTACTACAGGGGGGAGGAAACACCATATATTTT
TRBJ2-1	.	TRBV7-3	.	CASSPRLDGNEQFF	TGTGCCAGCAGCCCCAGACTCGACGGCAATGAGCAGTTCTTC
TRBJ1-5	.	TRBV4-3	.	CASSQDVTVNQPQHF	TGCGCCAGCAGCCAAGACGTCACAGTCAATCAGCCCCAGCATTTT
TRBJ1-2	TRBD1	TRBV7-9	few	CASSPGQVDWGYTF	TGTGCCAGCAGCCCCGGACAGGTGGATTGGGGCTACACCTTC
TRBJ2-4	.	TRBV5-8	.	CASSRVANIQYF	TGTGCCAGCAGCCGGGTCGCAAACATTCAGTACTTC
TRBJ1-4	TRBD1	TRBV2	.	CASSEGDRGEKLFF	TGTGCCAGCAGTGAAGGGGACAGGGGTGAAAAACTGTTTTTT
TRBJ1-5	TRBD1	TRBV28	few	CASRRQGHSNQPQHF	TGTGCCAGCAGACGACAGGGACATAGCAATCAGCCCCAGCATTTT
TRBJ2-3	.	TRBV2	.	CASNGQYTDTQYF	TGTGCCAGCAACGGACAATACACAGATACGCAGTATTTT
TRBJ1-5	.	TRBV19	.	CASSSGRDYQPQHF	TGTGCCAGTAGCTCCGGACGGGATTATCAGCCCCAGCATTTT
TRBJ1-1	TRBD1	TRBV28	.	CASSPRRQGTEAFF	TGTGCCAGCAGTCCCCGTCGACAGGGCACTGAAGCTTTCTTT
TRBJ2-7	.	TRBV4-3	few	CASSQEEGNVAVDEQYF	TGCGCCAGCAGCCAAGAAGAGGGAAATGTGGCAGTAGACGAGCAGTACTTC
TRBJ1-1	.	TRBV2	.	CASTAVGMNTEAFF	TGTGCCAGCACCGCAGTCGGGATGAACACTGAAGCTTTCTTT
TRBJ2-1	.	TRBV4-1	.	CASSQESGASNEQFF	TGCGCCAGCAGCCAAGAAAGTGGGGCCAGCAATGAGCAGTTCTTC
TRBJ1-2	.	TRBV18	.	CASSPPEGVNGYTF	TGTGCCAGCTCACCTCCGGAGGGCGTAAATGGCTACACCTTC
TRBJ2-7	TRBD1	TRBV6-5	.	CASSYSAGGENYEQYF	TGTGCCAGCAGTTACTCGGCAGGGGGCGAGAACTACGAGCAGTACTTC
TRBJ1-1	.	TRBV7-3	.	CASSLENGGSTEAFF	TGTGCCAGCAGCTTAGAAAACGGGGGTTCCACTGAAGCTTTCTTT
TRBJ1-2	.	TRBV9	.	CASSGWSEGYNYGYTF	TGTGCCAGCAGCGGCTGGTCAGAGGGATACAACTATGGCTACACCTTC
TRBJ2-2	TRBD2	TRBV28	.	CASRPSGTSGSRNTGELFF	TGTGCCAGCAGACCTTCCGGGACTAGCGGGAGTCGGAACACCGGGGAGCTGTTTTTT
TRBJ1-2	TRBD1	TRBV20-1	.	CSASSRGTVGYGYTF	TGCAGTGCTAGTAGCCGGGGGACAGTGGGATATGGCTACACCTTC
TRBJ1-1	TRBD1	TRBV7-3	.	CASNTGQGDEAFF	TGTGCCAGCAACACAGGACAGGGTGATGAGGCTTTCTTT
TRBJ1-6	.	TRBV5-5	few	CASSFGANSPLHF	TGTGCCAGCAGCTTTGGGGCCAATTCACCCCTCCACTTT